This T cell receptor beta chain is from a study of OX40 agonist ivuxolimab in advanced cancers. This CDR3 is built from 12 residues. The trim removed 5 bases at V and 7 bases at J, leaving 2 bases unmatched. Germline-derived CDR1 and CDR2 are SGHAT and FQNNGV. Profiled with immunoSEQ multiplex PCR; TCRdb holds only in-frame clones, not every one. In the table there are more than 80,000 clones, about nine tenths of which are singletons. The material was CD4+ or CD8+ T cells sorted from blood, obtained in a trial of the OX40 agonist ivuxolimab. This receptor was identified in an adult with an advanced solid tumor such as melanoma, head and neck, liver or kidney cancer. The chain links TRBV11-2 to TRBJ1-2; 9 positions agree with TRBD1. Here the CDR3 reads CASSEDRGGYTF. The CDR3 region has the DNA TGTGCCAGCAGCGAGGACAGGGGTGGCTACACCTTC.